Below, 31 T cell receptor beta chains from the same sample are listed, as sequenced in a study of monozygotic twins with inflammatory bowel disease (dated by TCRdb to the late 2010s). Libraries were built with 5' RACE. Sequencing took place on an Illumina HiSeq 2500. Once TCRdb had reprocessed the reads, it stored one entry per CDR3 protein sequence and supplied no DNA. The sample table records about 300,000 distinct CDR3 sequences. Jointly, the top ten make up approximately 5.4% of the sample. The material sequenced was blood. These receptors came from a human donor with ulcerative colitis or Crohn's disease, or a healthy co-twin of an affected twin (not recorded which).

V is TRBV6-2 or TRBV6-3 and J is TRBJ2-7; TCRdb picks TRBD1, but there is no DNA to check that call. The CDR3 is 15 amino acids. Per the germline V gene, CDR1 is MNHEY and CDR2 is SVGEGT. The CDR3 loop is CASTKQGVRVYEQYF.

This chain uses TRBV9 with TRBJ1-6; the D call of TRBD1 rests on TCRdb alone, since no DNA is present to check it. Germline CDR1 and CDR2: SGDLS and YYNGEE. The CDR3 contains 15 residues. This CDR3 is CASSVDEIPNSPLHF.

This chain joins TRBV14 and TRBJ2-1; the D call from TCRdb, TRBD2, cannot be confirmed without DNA. From germline, CDR1 is SGHDN and CDR2 FVKESK. This CDR3 contains 13 residues. Here the CDR3 reads CASSRGPQEGQFF.

The chain combines TRBV5-1 with TRBJ2-2; the TCRdb call, TRBD1, lacks DNA for checking. Looked up from germline, CDR1 is SGHRS and CDR2 is YFSETQ. The CDR3 is 15 residues long. This chain's CDR3 is CASSLDQWGTGELFF. The variable domain in full, completed from reference TRBV5-1 and TRBJ2-2, reads KAGVTQTPRYLIKTRGQQVTLSCSPISGHRSVSWYQQTPGQGLQFLFEYFSETQRNKGNFPGRFSGRQFSNSRSEMNVSTLELGDSALYLCASSLDQWGTGELFFGEGSRLTVL.

This chain links TRBV4-2 with TRBJ2-2; TCRdb's assignment of TRBD2 cannot be checked, as there is no DNA. Germline-derived CDR1 and CDR2 are LGHNA and YNFKEQ. The CDR3 runs to 14 residues. CDR3 sequence: CASSSSSGGGELFF.

This chain joins TRBV12-3 or TRBV12-4 and TRBJ2-7; checking the TCRdb D call of TRBD1 is not possible without DNA. This CDR3 has 13 residues. The CDR3 sequence is CASRQGAGVERYF.

The chain joins TRBV5-1 to TRBJ1-2; checking the TCRdb D call of TRBD1 is not possible without DNA. The CDR3 consists of 17 residues. The germline CDR1 and CDR2 sequences are SGHRS and YFSETQ. The CDR3 region is CASSLELVGQGRGGYTF.

This chain joins TRBV5-5 and TRBJ2-7; TCRdb's D call of TRBD1 is untestable without DNA. The germline V gene encodes CDR1 SGHKS and CDR2 YYEKEE (reference sequence). The CDR3 has 16 amino acids. CDR3 residues: CPSTNPGGVLSYEQYF.

This chain connects TRBV5-1 to TRBJ2-2; lacking DNA, the TRBD1 call made by TCRdb goes unchecked. The germline gives CDR1 SGHRS, CDR2 YFSETQ. The CDR3 has 15 amino acids. This CDR3 is CASSNLTGYTGELFF.

Here the CDR3 reads CASTFHITDTQYF. This rearrangement joins TRBV12-3 or TRBV12-4 to TRBJ2-3. The CDR3 totals 13 residues.

This chain joins TRBV5-6 and TRBJ1-2; TCRdb selects TRBD1, and the lack of DNA leaves this call unchecked. The length of the CDR3 is 12 residues. CDR1 and CDR2 from the germline V gene are SGHDT and YYEEEE. CDR3 sequence: CASRLQVYGYTF.

The CDR3 is CAMGAGNQPQHF. V usage is TRBV2 and J usage is TRBJ1-5; TCRdb picks TRBD1, but there is no DNA to check that call. CDR3 length: 12 residues. Germline CDR1 SNHLY, CDR2 FYNNEI.

The chain is built from TRBV9 and TRBJ1-2. Germline values: CDR1 SGDLS, CDR2 YYNGEE. This CDR3 has 15 residues. CDR3 amino acids: CASSVVPQSDYGYTF.

The chain employs TRBV5-1 and TRBJ2-3; lacking DNA, the TRBD2 call made by TCRdb goes unchecked. This CDR3 contains 14 residues. Germline V lookup: CDR1 SGHRS, CDR2 YFSETQ. CDR3 amino acids: CASSFVAREDTQYF.

The rearrangement links TRBV10-3 to TRBJ1-2. Germline loops: CDR1 ENHRY, CDR2 SYGVKD. This CDR3 has 13 amino acids. The CDR3 sequence: CATTQAFIYGYTF.

V gene TRBV7-7 combines with J gene TRBJ2-1. CDR1 is SSHAT and CDR2 is FNYEAQ in the germline V gene (reference sequence). This CDR3 contains 17 residues. CDR3 loop: CASLCVSAALYYNEQFF.

The chain carries TRBV12-3 or TRBV12-4 and TRBJ2-7; TCRdb lists TRBD1, though no DNA is available to test this call. The CDR3 length is 11 residues. The CDR3 region is CASGTGDEQYF.

This sequence joins TRBV9 and TRBJ1-1; TCRdb gives TRBD1 as the D gene, but with no DNA this cannot be confirmed. The CDR3 consists of 15 residues. Germline assignment: CDR1 SGDLS and CDR2 YYNGEE. The CDR3: CASSVTGTGSTEAFF.

The chain links TRBV5-4 to TRBJ2-1; checking the TCRdb D call of TRBD2 is not possible without DNA. CDR1 is SGHNT, CDR2 YYREEE, per germline (reference sequence). CDR3 size: 16 residues. CDR3 residues: CASTPTSGGTYNEQFF.

The rearrangement links TRBV27 to TRBJ2-7; as DNA is missing, the TRBD2 call by TCRdb cannot be tested. This CDR3 contains 13 residues. CDR1 and CDR2 (germline): MNHEY, SMNVEV (reference sequence). CDR3: CASRGSGRNEQYF.

V usage is TRBV24-1 and J usage is TRBJ2-2. This CDR3 spans 16 amino acids. Germline CDR1 and CDR2: KGHDR and SFDVKD. The CDR3 spells CATSDYGARDTGELFF.

The V gene is TRBV18, the J gene TRBJ1-5. Germline CDR1 reads KGHSH; CDR2 reads LQKENI. The CDR3 is made up of 15 amino acids. The CDR3 protein is CASSREYDVNQPQHF. The full variable domain, completed using reference TRBV18 and TRBJ1-5, is NAGVMQNPRHLVRRRGQEARLRCSPMKGHSHVYWYRQLPEEGLKFMVYLQKENIIDESGMPKERFSAEFPKEGPSILRIQQVVRGDSAAYFCASSREYDVNQPQHFGDGTRLSIL.

V and J are TRBV4-1 and TRBJ1-4. This CDR3 comprises 14 residues. Germline V gene data show CDR1 as MGHRA and CDR2 as YSYEKL. CDR3 protein: CASSPTPGGEKLFF.

This sequence joins TRBV10-3 and TRBJ2-1; TCRdb indicates TRBD2, and absent DNA this call remains unverified. CDR1 is ENHRY, CDR2 SYGVKD, per germline. The CDR3 has 14 amino acids. The chain's CDR3 is CAIRGGSGSPEQFF.

The genes are TRBV5-1 and TRBJ2-7. This CDR3 comprises 12 residues. CDR1 is SGHRS, CDR2 YFSETQ, per germline. CDR3 residues: CASSLTLYEQYF.

The chain combines TRBV7-7 with TRBJ2-2; TCRdb's D call, TRBD1, is unchecked because there is no DNA. In germline, CDR1 is SSHAT, CDR2 FNYEAQ (reference sequence). CDR3 length: 13 amino acids. Here the CDR3 reads CASSPDSTGELFF.

This chain joins TRBV5-1 and TRBJ1-6; TCRdb proposes TRBD1, but this gene call is untestable without DNA. CDR3 length: 16 residues. Looked up from germline, CDR1 is SGHRS and CDR2 is YFSETQ. The CDR3 reads CASSLVRTDYNSPLHF.

The genes are TRBV12-3 or TRBV12-4 and TRBJ2-7; as DNA is missing, the TRBD1 call by TCRdb cannot be tested. CDR3 length: 15 residues. The CDR3 reads CASSPDRSSSYEQYF.

The chain links TRBV6-1 to TRBJ2-7. CDR1 MNHNS and CDR2 SASEGT come from the germline V gene. This CDR3 is built from 15 residues. CDR3 sequence reads: CASSPRAGGPYEQYF.

V gene TRBV6-1 combines with J gene TRBJ2-3. Germline CDR1 is MNHNS and CDR2 is SASEGT. The CDR3 covers 15 residues. CDR3 in amino acids: CASTPSFDRTDTQYF.

This chain uses TRBV5-1 with TRBJ2-3; TCRdb's assignment of TRBD2 cannot be checked, as there is no DNA. The CDR3 consists of 13 residues. The germline V gene encodes CDR1 SGHRS and CDR2 YFSETQ. This CDR3 is CASSLETRESQYF. The whole variable domain, remainder taken from reference TRBV5-1 and TRBJ2-3, is KAGVTQTPRYLIKTRGQQVTLSCSPISGHRSVSWYQQTPGQGLQFLFEYFSETQRNKGNFPGRFSGRQFSNSRSEMNVSTLELGDSALYLCASSLETRESQYFGPGTRLTVL.